This T cell receptor (beta chain) was identified during a study of T cells in Graves' hyperthyroidism and ophthalmopathy. Notes on the study in general: In blood, most of the thyroid clonotypes expanded above 0.001 were also present.

This clonotype was counted many times. Its target is not known. CDR1 and CDR2 (germline): SGHTA, FQGNSA. This CDR3 is built from 17 residues. Trimming at V came to 4 bases and at J to 0 bases, leaving 6 bases not matched to a gene. Regions amplified from RNA transcripts were the TCR beta CDR3 regions. TCR CDR3 underwent first-round RT-PCR with the HTBI primer set. TCRdb fed the multiplex PCR reads into MiXCR, producing one record per CDR3 protein. The sample consists of around 270,000 distinct CDR3 sequences, roughly 19% of them appearing once. Sequencing input: blood. V gene TRBV7-2 combines with J gene TRBJ1-5; 10 nucleotides agree with TRBD1. This receptor was obtained from a middle-aged man with Graves' ophthalmopathy. CDR3: CASSSRQGAVSNQPQHF. CDR3 coding DNA: TGTGCCAGCAGCTCGCGACAGGGGGCCGTTAGCAATCAGCCCCAGCATTTT.